The clone carrying this T cell receptor beta chain was seen repeatedly, ten times or more. Its antigen remains unidentified. The germline CDR1 and CDR2 sequences are LNHDA and SQIVND (reference sequence). The V end was cut by 4 bases, the J end by 0 bases, with 9 bases between. The length of the CDR3 is 14 residues. This sample was included in a study of T cells in Graves' hyperthyroidism and ophthalmopathy. Overall study: At the time of initial diagnosis and before any treatment, peripheral blood was collected.

TCR beta CDR3 regions were amplified from RNA transcripts. HTBI primers were used for first-round RT-PCR of the TCR CDR3. Using its own MiXCR run on the multiplex PCR reads, TCRdb lists one record per CDR3 protein. The sample holds hundreds of thousands of distinct CDR3 sequences, roughly a quarter seen once. Points from the study as a whole: Blood held most thyroid clonotypes expanded above 0.001 frequency.

Patients were excluded for uncontrolled infection, other autoimmune disease, pregnancy or lactation. The sequenced sample was blood. The TCR comes from a woman under 40 with Graves' ophthalmopathy. The chain uses TRBV19 and TRBJ1-1, with D tentatively TRBD1 (6 bases). The CDR3 region has the DNA TGTGCCAGTAGTAACCAGGGGATGAACACTGAAGCTTTCTTT. It translates to CASSNQGMNTEAFF.